This TCR beta chain was identified in a study of early T cells in non-severe SARS-CoV-2 infection. Unique molecular identifiers were attached to individual cDNA molecules. TCRdb itself ran the 5' RACE reads through MiXCR, one entry per CDR3 protein. The sample carries tens of thousands of distinct CDR3 sequences, about 5.6% recorded once. This clonotype has only a few counts. V was shortened by 4 bases and J by 8 bases, with 13 bases between the two germline ends. Germline CDR1 reads SGDLS; CDR2 reads YYNGEE. The CDR3 sequence is 13 residues long. The clonotype comes from an adult who was a healthcare worker with PCR-confirmed SARS-CoV-2 infection or an uninfected control (not recorded which). The chain couples TRBV9 to TRBJ2-1; weak D call: TRBD1 (6 bases). Input material: whole blood. CDR3 sequence: CASSQQGFDEQFF. Written as DNA, the CDR3 is TGTGCCAGCAGCCAACAGGGTTTTGATGAGCAGTTCTTC.